The 22 T cell receptor beta chains reported below all come from one sample, sequenced in a study of shared clonotypes between healthy human individuals. Libraries were prepared by immunoSEQ multiplex PCR; TCRdb keeps only in-frame clonotypes and omits some of them. The data show some 480,000 clones, roughly 78% seen once. The sample comprised PBMCs. Receptors were obtained from a woman in her thirties or forties in good health. Some clones in this sample may be carry-over from other donors' samples.

This clone was found a few times. The chain has TRBV7-3 and TRBJ2-3, with 14 bases identical to TRBD2. Losses at the gene ends were 0 bases for V and 5 bases for J; bases not matched to a gene: 4. In germline, CDR1 is SGHTA, CDR2 FQGTGA. The CDR3 loop spans 17 amino acids. The CDR3 coding sequence is TGTGCCAGCAGCTTAACGGGGACTAGCGGGAGCGGAGATACGCAGTATTTT. This codes for CASSLTGTSGSGDTQYF.

The chain joins TRBV11-2 to TRBJ2-7, with a possible D match to TRBD2 (6 bases). CDR3 length equals 16 residues. Germline values: CDR1 SGHAT, CDR2 FQNNGV. V lost 5 bases and J 2 bases, leaving 19 bases between the germline ends. The CDR3 bases are TGTGCCAGCAGCCACCAGCGGGCACATGGGGCCTACGAGCAGTACTTC. Translated: CASSHQRAHGAYEQYF. Variable domain in full (rest from reference TRBV11-2 and TRBJ2-7): EAGVAQSPRYKIIEKRQSVAFWCNPISGHATLYWYQQILGQGPKLLIQFQNNGVVDDSQLPKDRFSAERLKGVDSTLKIQPAKLEDSAVYLCASSHQRAHGAYEQYFGPGTRLTVT.

The chain employs TRBV6-1 and TRBJ2-5; 12 bases are a match to TRBD2. The CDR3 length is 19 residues. The J segment lost 3 bases and the V segment lost 2 bases, leaving 13 bases of the junction unmatched. Germline V lookup: CDR1 MNHNS, CDR2 SASEGT. CDR3 nucleotide sequence: TGTGCCAGCAGTGAATCCCCCCTTTTTCGGACTAGCGGGAAAGAGACCCAGTACTTC. Its protein product is CASSESPLFRTSGKETQYF.

The CDR3 here is CASSSRTSGTSRPRTGELFF. The CDR3 bases are TGTGCCAGCAGCTCACGGACCTCAGGGACTAGTCGACCCCGTACCGGGGAGCTGTTTTTT. The chain joins TRBV7-8 to TRBJ2-2, with 8 bases identical to TRBD2. V lost 4 bases, J lost 5 bases, and 21 bases stayed unmatched. Germline values: CDR1 SGHVS, CDR2 FQNEAQ. There are 20 residues in the CDR3. The variable domain in full, with the rest retrieved from reference TRBV7-8 and TRBJ2-2, is GAGVSQSPRYKVAKRGQDVALRCDPISGHVSLFWYQQALGQGPEFLTYFQNEAQLDKSGLPSDRFFAERPEGSVSTLKIQRTQQEDSAVYLCASSSRTSGTSRPRTGELFFGEGSRLTVL.

In regard to this clone: This sample also contains other DNA sequences that code for the same CDR3. V gene TRBV28 combines with J gene TRBJ2-3; D uncertain. The CDR3 extends over 12 amino acids. The germline V and J ends were trimmed by 4 bases and 6 bases, with 8 bases remaining between them. CDR1 is MDHEN, CDR2 SYDVKM, per germline. CDR3 loop: CASSSPTDTQYF. The CDR3 coding sequence is TGTGCCAGCAGTTCCCCGACGGATACGCAGTATTTT. Combining the CDR3 with reference TRBV28 and TRBJ2-3 gives the whole variable domain DVKVTQSSRYLVKRTGEKVFLECVQDMDHENMFWYRQDPGLGLRLIYFSYDVKMKEKGDIPEGYSVSREKKERFSLILESASTNQTSMYLCASSSPTDTQYFGPGTRLTVL.

This clone occurred once. This chain links TRBV10-2 with TRBJ2-5; possible D gene TRBD2, 6 bases. The V and J ends lost 6 bases and 1 base respectively, with 18 bases between them. Germline CDR1 and CDR2: WSHSY and SAAADI. The CDR3 has 16 residues. Here the CDR3 reads CASRRRELPLQETQYF. In nucleotides, the CDR3 is TGCGCCAGCAGACGGCGGGAACTCCCCCTCCAAGAGACCCAGTACTTC.

The gene calls are TRBV18 and TRBJ2-1, with 13 bases matching TRBD2. The CDR3 is 16 amino acids. J gave up 5 bases and V 2 bases, and 3 bases lay outside the gene matches. The germline V gene encodes CDR1 KGHSH and CDR2 LQKENI. The CDR3 nucleotides are TGTGCCAGCTCACCAAGACTAGCGGGAGGACACAATGAGCAGTTCTTC. This encodes CASSPRLAGGHNEQFF. Based on the CDR3 plus reference TRBV18 and TRBJ2-1, the full variable domain is NAGVMQNPRHLVRRRGQEARLRCSPMKGHSHVYWYRQLPEEGLKFMVYLQKENIIDESGMPKERFSAEFPKEGPSILRIQQVVRGDSAAYFCASSPRLAGGHNEQFFGPGTRLTVL.

CDR3 in amino acids: CASRRPTSLETQYF. CDR3 coding DNA: TGTGCCAGCAGACGCCCGACTAGTTTAGAAACGCAGTATTTT. The gene calls are TRBV27 and TRBJ2-3; D may be TRBD2 (6 bases). Trimming took 6 bases from V and 9 from J, leaving 19 bases between them. Germline V lookup: CDR1 MNHEY, CDR2 SMNVEV (reference sequence). This CDR3 has 14 residues.

The chain has TRBV7-9 and TRBJ2-7, with D tentatively TRBD2 (5 bases). The V gene lost 4 bases and the J gene lost 3 bases, with 16 bases spanning the gap. The CDR3 covers 15 residues. Germline CDR1 reads SEHNR; CDR2 reads FQNEAQ (reference sequence). The CDR3 loop is CASSYQEAVDYEQYF. Written as DNA, the CDR3 is TGTGCCAGCAGCTACCAGGAGGCAGTGGACTACGAGCAGTACTTC.

The chain employs TRBV19 and TRBJ2-4, with 9 positions matching TRBD1. CDR3 length: 16 residues. The junction had 5 bases not matched to a gene; V was cut back by 5 bases and J by 0 bases. Germline V CDR1 and CDR2: LNHDA, SQIVND (reference sequence). The CDR3 protein is CASSLRDRVAKNIQYF. The CDR3, as DNA: TGTGCCAGTAGTCTCCGGGACAGGGTAGCCAAAAACATTCAGTACTTC.

Worth noting for this clone: A read error is likely here: a far larger clone is one base away. Other nucleotide sequences in the sample specify the same CDR3. V usage is TRBV10-2 and J usage is TRBJ2-1; D gene uncertain. Germline CDR1 is WSHSY and CDR2 is SAAADI. The CDR3 spans 15 residues. V gave up 1 base and J gave up 6 bases, with 13 bases separating them. The DNA of the CDR3 is TGCGCCAGCAGTGAGTATGGCTCGCCCCTCAATGAGCAGTTCTTC. Translating it yields CASSEYGSPLNEQFF.

With respect to this clone: The sample holds other DNA sequences that translate to the same CDR3. V gene TRBV5-1 combines with J gene TRBJ2-5, with D hard to call. In germline, CDR1 is SGHRS, CDR2 YFSETQ. The CDR3 is 13 residues long. V shed 2 bases and J shed 1 base, with 6 bases lying between them. The CDR3 reads CASSFSGQETQYF. DNA for the CDR3: TGCGCCAGCAGCTTTTCGGGCCAAGAGACCCAGTACTTC.

The chain uses TRBV18 and TRBJ2-3; 7 positions match TRBD1. Germline V lookup: CDR1 KGHSH, CDR2 LQKENI. Trimming removed 4 bases from V and 3 bases from J; junction bases left unmatched: 10. This CDR3 contains 16 residues. CDR3 amino acids: CASSLTGTAQTDTQYF. In nucleotides, the CDR3 is TGTGCCAGCTCACTGACCGGGACAGCCCAGACAGATACGCAGTATTTT.

This clone was seen only once. This chain joins TRBV5-4 and TRBJ2-5; TRBD2 matches 10 bases. V lost 2 bases to trimming and J lost 2 bases; unmatched junction nucleotides: 9. CDR1 SGHNT and CDR2 YYREEE come from the germline V gene (reference sequence). This CDR3 region has 17 residues. The CDR3 sequence: CASSFPEIAGGQETQYF. The CDR3 nucleotides read TGTGCCAGCAGCTTTCCGGAAATAGCGGGAGGTCAAGAGACCCAGTACTTC.

V and J are TRBV11-1 and TRBJ2-7, with a possible D match to TRBD2 (5 bases). V was shortened by 1 base and J by 3 bases, with 13 bases between the two germline ends. CDR3 length: 15 residues. Germline V gene data show CDR1 as SGHAT and CDR2 as FQDESV (reference sequence). CDR3 nucleotides: TGTGCCAGCAGCTTAGTGGGAGAACCTGGCTACGAGCAGTACTTC. Protein sequence: CASSLVGEPGYEQYF.

The V gene is TRBV28, the J gene TRBJ2-1, with 9 bases matching TRBD2. CDR1 and CDR2 (germline): MDHEN, SYDVKM. The CDR3 sequence is 16 residues long. V dropped 7 bases and J dropped 4; count of bases not matched to a gene: 11. The CDR3 nucleotides are TGTGCCAGCATCAGCCTTGCGGGAGGGGCATACAATGAGCAGTTCTTC. Protein product: CASISLAGGAYNEQFF.

V usage is TRBV6-5 and J usage is TRBJ2-7, with 14 positions matching TRBD2. The germline CDR1 and CDR2 sequences are MNHEY and SVGAGI. V shed 7 bases and J 7 bases; nucleotides not matched to a gene: 9. The CDR3 is made up of 15 amino acids. CDR3 sequence reads: CASTGPGLAGVEQYF. Written as DNA, the CDR3 is TGTGCCAGCACAGGCCCGGGACTAGCGGGAGTTGAGCAGTACTTC.

The chain joins TRBV2 to TRBJ2-5; D is uncertain. The CDR3 is 15 residues long. The V end lost 7 bases, the J end lost 1 base, and 16 bases lay between the germline ends. CDR1 and CDR2 (germline): SNHLY, FYNNEI. The CDR3 here is CASTQATYIQETQYF. The CDR3 bases are TGTGCCAGCACCCAAGCGACGTATATCCAAGAGACCCAGTACTTC.

This clone was picked up one time. The J gene is TRBJ1-5, the V gene TRBV11-2; D is ambiguous. The length of the CDR3 is 14 residues. Germline V gene data show CDR1 as SGHAT and CDR2 as FQNNGV. Deletions cut 2 bases from V and 2 bases from J, with 7 bases between. The CDR3 is CASSLSARNQPQHF. Written as DNA, the CDR3 is TGTGCCAGCAGCTTATCCGCCCGCAATCAGCCCCAGCATTTT.

The chain uses TRBV28 and TRBJ2-1; D unresolved. V shed 3 bases and J shed 7 bases, with 7 bases lying between them. The germline V gene encodes CDR1 MDHEN and CDR2 SYDVKM. CDR3 length: 12 amino acids. In nucleotides, the CDR3 is TGTGCCAGCAGTTTGATCGGAAATGAGCAGTTCTTC. Its translation is CASSLIGNEQFF.

This clone has only one observation. The CDR3 coding sequence is TGTGCCAGCACCGAACGGGGGGAAGCTGGCTACACCTTC. Its protein product is CASTERGEAGYTF. This chain uses TRBV28 with TRBJ1-2; the D gene is possibly TRBD1 (5 bases). The CDR3 sequence is 13 residues long. Looked up from germline, CDR1 is MDHEN and CDR2 is SYDVKM. V was trimmed by 7 bases and J by 7 bases, leaving 16 bases between them.

The rearrangement joins TRBV19 to TRBJ2-2; D call uncertain. V was trimmed by 5 bases and J by 1 base, leaving 8 bases between them. Germline V gene sequence: CDR1 LNHDA, CDR2 SQIVND (reference sequence). The length of the CDR3 is 14 residues. CDR3 loop: CASSRQKNTGELFF. The CDR3 DNA is TGTGCCAGTAGTCGACAAAAGAACACCGGGGAGCTGTTTTTT.